This T cell receptor beta chain was recorded in a study of blood T cell repertoires in COVID-19. Study as a whole: From the United States, Italy and Spain came samples of acute and convalescent COVID-19. T cells, B-cell-depleted T cells, or PBMCs provided the cDNA or gDNA that served as material.

Unmatched junction bases numbered 9, after V lost 0 bases and J lost 5 bases. The CDR3 loop spans 17 amino acids. Germline-derived CDR1 and CDR2 are SGHDN and FVKESK. In the authors' workflow: Quantification of nucleated cells was approximated via reference gene primer amplification. Profiled with immunoSEQ multiplex PCR; TCRdb holds only in-frame clones, not every one. That table supplies the V and J calls and clone size; D and trimming were determined from the DNA. This sample carries about 280,000 clones, about four fifths of them seen once, and the ten largest clones take roughly 10%. The sequence derives from a woman aged 45 to 65 who had recovered from COVID-19. Input material: peripheral blood. V gene TRBV14 combines with J gene TRBJ2-2; 7 bases fit TRBD1. This CDR3 is CASSQEKGTAITGELFF. The CDR3 DNA follows: TGTGCCAGCAGCCAAGAAAAGGGGACAGCTATAACCGGGGAGCTGTTTTTT. The whole variable domain, remainder taken from reference TRBV14 and TRBJ2-2, is EAGVTQFPSHSVIEKGQTVTLRCDPISGHDNLYWYRRVMGKEIKFLLHFVKESKQDESGMPNNRFLAERTGGTYSTLKVQPAELEDSGVYFCASSQEKGTAITGELFFGEGSRLTVL.